This entry describes one T cell receptor (beta chain). Its antigen is currently not known. No base quality information exists; no much larger clone differs at one position. In total, around 600 healthy bone marrow donors made up the cohort. All cohort members were sampled while nominally healthy, although unrecorded immune exposures were likely present. The donor was CMV seropositive and belonged to the group of a few hundred seropositive cohort members. A peripheral blood sample was provided by each donor, and peripheral blood mononuclear cells were used for TCR beta sequencing. The Qiagen DNeasy Blood Extraction Kit was used to extract genomic DNA from the blood cell samples. Library method: the immunoSEQ multiplex PCR assay. The multiplex PCR relied on a mix of 60 forward primers for TCR Vbeta segments and 13 reverse primers for TCR Jbeta segments. The CDR3 region of rearranged TCR beta genes was amplified from genomic DNA with a multiplex PCR assay. On the Illumina HiSeq System, the amplified TCR beta libraries were sequenced as 87-base-pair reads. Regarding the original processing steps: Across the 670 or so repertoires, a later analysis counted about 81 million unique TCR beta chains, 9 million to 14 million of which were shared by at least two donors. Raw reads were error-corrected and collapsed into unique sequences by a nearest-neighbor algorithm in which closely related sequences were merged to remove PCR and sequencing errors. CDR3 sequences were aligned to IMGT reference sequences to assign V, D and J gene segments. Each retained sequence needed at least a six-nucleotide match to both a V gene segment and a J gene segment. Rearrangements were classified as productive when the CDR3 lacked stop codons and remained in frame with V and J, and all other rearrangements were classified as non-productive. CDR3 was defined by IMGT convention, running from the second conserved V-encoded cysteine to the conserved J-encoded phenylalanine. The earlier analysis of 450 to 750 of the donors excluded any sequence lacking an unambiguous match to a single V gene segment. In an earlier analysis of almost 600 of the donors, a V segment was called functional when productive rearrangements were above 56.7%, and segregating when the standard deviation between donors exceeded 5%. A statistical classification framework was built for diagnosing cytomegalovirus status from the catalog of TCR beta chain sequences. In a later analysis, TCR nucleotide sequences were compared against IMGT/GENE-DB human TR gene sequences so that V and J genes could be assigned. The TCRdist pipeline was used in a later analysis to assign CDR3 sequences and most-parsimonious VDJ recombination scenarios. A later analysis defined each TCR beta chain by its CDR3 amino acid sequence plus V-gene family, and excluded reads lacking a unique V-gene family. To address suspected cross-contamination and a sequencing artifact, a later analysis removed 592 highly shared, low-generation-probability nucleotide sequences. In a later analysis, a clonal expansion index for each public chain was calculated from normalized within-repertoire ranks of inferred template counts. Generation probabilities in a later analysis came from a VDJ recombination model fitted to out-of-frame rearrangements, and those results were checked against IGoR. Hypergeometric tests were used in a later analysis to score TCR-TCR, TCR-HLA and TCR-CMV co-occurrence, with a repertoire-size bias correction applied to the TCR pairs. False discovery rates were estimated in a later analysis by permuting HLA or CMV assignments 20 times. In a later analysis, co-occurring TCRs were grouped using DBSCAN, with TCRdist sequence similarity added in when clustering inside HLA-allele-positive subsets. For co-occurrence clustering, repertoires with fewer than 30,000 or more than 120,000 public chains were excluded, along with roughly 5 repertoires with anomalous nucleotide sharing. What TCRdb holds here is the immuneACCESS table cut down to in-frame rearrangements. Part of the clones is not present; checked against another copy, under half of the missing clones reflect an unresolved V gene, and the others are unexplained. V, J and clone size are those of that table, while D and trimming were read from the DNA. The sample data list some 130,000 clones, and approximately 78% of these were observed just once. Roughly 7.8% of the sample is held by the ten biggest clonotypes.

The data stem from a study of cytomegalovirus exposure and HLA in healthy donors (dated by TCRdb to the late 2010s). About the full investigation: In an earlier analysis of under 600 of the donors, approximately 300 Gb of sequence data and some 120 million unique TCR beta sequences from 180 million or so T cells were reported. Approximately 310 gigabases of sequencing data and 70 million to 100 million unique TCR sequences made up an early release that covered some 640 HLA-typed donors. The genetic ancestry cluster associated with self-reported Caucasian donors included 70% to 85% of the roughly 400 genotyped donors. The study was designed to test whether signatures of past pathogen exposure could be identified by cataloging public T cell receptors. Using immunosequencing, the study profiled T cell repertoires from fewer than 850 subjects and related those repertoires to cytomegalovirus serostatus. Along with the roughly 700-subject first cohort, a separate validation cohort of about 110 different subjects was used. To predict cytomegalovirus infection status, the study combined high-throughput TCR immunosequencing, statistical association of individual TCRs with disease status, and machine learning. To study patterns of TCR occurrence, a later analysis re-analyzed previously published TCR beta repertoires from just over 650 donors and added high-resolution HLA genotyping. Rather than using new phenotypic data, the later analysis identified candidate immune exposures from TCR beta sequences and from how often those sequences occurred across donors. To decide whether each TCR beta V gene segment behaved as functional or pseudogenic, an earlier analysis of some 540 of the donors relied on high-throughput TCR beta sequencing. Donor age, sex, ethnicity and CMV serostatus were compiled alongside the repertoire data. In a later genetic analysis, genome-wide SNP genotypes for about 65% of the roughly 700 donors were used, and that subset was treated as a discovery cohort. All discovery cohort repertoires had been generated using a single sequencing platform. HLA typing included class I and class II loci at four-digit resolution. The number of donors typed differed by locus, with roughly 620-630 for A, B, C, DRB1 and DQB1, approximately 500 for DQA1, nearly 610 for DPA1, and 450 to 480 for DPB1. Several DR-DQ haplotypes were treated as single units for association and clustering because of strong linkage in the cohort. Among about 400 genotyped donors of the cohort, an average of around 250,000 unique TCR beta nucleotide sequences was sequenced per donor, of which about 18% were non-productive.

The paper's findings and limits, for the study overall: In a later analysis, HLA-associated TCR beta chains were found to be more clonally expanded and to have lower generation probabilities than equally common non-associated chains. In a later analysis, most CMV-associated TCR beta chains were found to appear HLA-restricted, with HLA associations seemingly driven largely by CMV exposure. The only immune exposure information available for the cohort was CMV serostatus. Correlated functional status among segregating V segments might reflect linkage disequilibrium, but an unknown experimental factor could not be ruled out. The 87-base-pair reads could not distinguish some IMGT-functional V segments, including TRBV6-2 and TRBV6-3, so those segments were excluded. Specific HLA alleles were associated with 15,000 to 20,000 TCR beta sequences at a false discovery rate of 0.05 in a later analysis. This cohort had only TCR beta chains sequenced, and the lack of alpha or paired-chain data limited which features could be detected. Seventeen rarely observed V segments, including chromosome 9 orphons, were excluded from the earlier analysis of about 600 of the donors because counts were too low. In a later analysis, several top co-occurrence clusters were reported to appear linked to parvovirus B19, influenza, CMV and Epstein-Barr virus. It was suggested by the authors that the approach could potentially be generalized to other disease states and immunological phenotypes. A cluster of highly shared sequence variants was judged likely to represent a technical artifact of the sequencing pipeline. A further reported finding was that TCR beta sequences accurately predicted the HLA-A and HLA-B alleles for most subjects in the first cohort. A later genetic analysis associated a missense DCLRE1C variant with V-gene and J-gene trimming of TCR beta chains, and an independent cohort replicated the association. Strong co-occurrence of HLA alleles, especially DR and DQ, made assigning TCR associations to individual alleles difficult. In vitro tests confirmed that three of the cytomegalovirus-associated TCR beta chains recognize cytomegalovirus antigens. In a later genetic analysis, fewer N-insertions in productive TCRs were reported among donors in an Asian-associated ancestry cluster than the roughly 700-donor mean. The study listed around 160 TCR beta chains as associated with cytomegalovirus. According to a later analysis, TCR association rates differed among HLA loci, with DRB1 alleles showing the most associated TCRs and HLA-C alleles showing the fewest. In an earlier analysis of some 500 of the donors, most TCR beta V segments appeared in productive rearrangements about 90% or about 30% of the time, broadly matching IMGT annotations. Presence/absence analyses assumed roughly uniform sequencing depth across donors, an assumption that may not hold. Because HLA typing was unavailable for some donors at each locus, only the typed subset was used in association tests. Across donors, most TCR sequences were observed very rarely, whereas some public TCRs were present in many individuals. Cytomegalovirus status was reported to be diagnosed by the classifier with high specificity and sensitivity in both the original and validation cohorts.

The CDR3 runs 16 residues from the cysteine to the phenylalanine. CDR3 DNA is the only sequence kept; it has 48 bases, read in frame from the first base. V has 1 base trimmed and J has 2 bases trimmed; junction bases matching no gene number 4. The germline V gene encodes CDR1 MNHEY and CDR2 SVGAGI. In this chain, TRBV6-5 is recombined with TRBJ2-3; 9 bases in between match TRBD2. This sequence was found in a woman between 45 and 65 years old in good health and CMV-seropositive. Sequencing was done on a sample of PBMCs. The encoded CDR3 is CASSYLTSGATDTQYF. The nucleotide sequence is given as TGTGCCAGCAGTTACTTGACTAGCGGCGCCACAGATACGCAGTATTTT.